The entry below describes one TCR beta chain. The sample comes from a study of lymphopenia after photon versus proton radiotherapy. Germline V gene sequence: CDR1 LNHDA, CDR2 SQIVND (reference sequence). This CDR3 is 16 amino acids long. With 6 bases clipped from V and 4 bases from J, the junction kept 11 bases outside the gene matches. Profiled with immunoSEQ multiplex PCR; TCRdb holds only in-frame clones, not every one. The sample includes more than 20,000 clones, 85% seen only once; the top ten take 18%. This sequence joins TRBV19 and TRBJ2-1, with 8 bases fitting TRBD2. The TCR originated in a man aged 60 to 75 with pancreatic cancer. This specimen consisted of peripheral blood, obtained from a patient treated with photon-based radiotherapy. DNA of the CDR3: TGTGCCAGTAGCGGGGAGCGGGGGCGACCTTACAATGAGCAGTTCTTC. This gives the protein CASSGERGRPYNEQFF. Combining the CDR3 with reference TRBV19 and TRBJ2-1 gives the whole variable domain DGGITQSPKYLFRKEGQNVTLSCEQNLNHDAMYWYRQDPGQGLRLIYYSQIVNDFQKGDIAEGYSVSREKKESFPLTVTSAQKNPTAFYLCASSGERGRPYNEQFFGPGTRLTVL.